Below, one T cell receptor beta chain is given with its context. The data originate from a study of radiotherapy plus CTLA-4 blockade in lung cancer. The CDR3 sequence is 14 residues long. Germline CDR1 and CDR2: SGHAT and FQNNGV. The V segment lost 8 bases and the J segment 5 bases; nucleotides outside the gene matches: 10. Patients in the study, people with chemo-refractory metastatic non-small-cell lung cancer, received focal radiation plus ipilimumab CTLA-4 blockade. The data were produced by immunoSEQ multiplex PCR, yet TCRdb's version contains in-frame clones alone and is incomplete. Seen here are about 49,000 clones, roughly two thirds observed once, and the top ten hold 3% to 4%.

The TCR sequence derives from a human donor with non-small cell lung cancer who had a complete response to radiotherapy plus ipilimumab. The chain uses TRBV11-2 and TRBJ2-5; 8 positions match TRBD1. The sequencing used peripheral blood, collected from a patient treated with radiotherapy plus ipilimumab. The DNA of the CDR3 is TGTGCCAGCCGACCTTCCCGGGACAGGGAGACCCAGTACTTC. This sequence encodes CASRPSRDRETQYF.